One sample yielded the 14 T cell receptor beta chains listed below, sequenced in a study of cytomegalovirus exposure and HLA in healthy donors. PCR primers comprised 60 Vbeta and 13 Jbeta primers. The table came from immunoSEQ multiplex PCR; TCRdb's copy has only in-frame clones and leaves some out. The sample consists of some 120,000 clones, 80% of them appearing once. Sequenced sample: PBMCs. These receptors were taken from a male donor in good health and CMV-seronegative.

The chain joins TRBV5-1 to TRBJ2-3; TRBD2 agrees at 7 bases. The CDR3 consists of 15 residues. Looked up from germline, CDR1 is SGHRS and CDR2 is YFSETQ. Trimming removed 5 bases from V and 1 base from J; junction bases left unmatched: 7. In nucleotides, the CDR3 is TGCGCCAGCAGTCGACTAGCCCCCGGCACAGATACGCAGTATTTT. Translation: CASSRLAPGTDTQYF.

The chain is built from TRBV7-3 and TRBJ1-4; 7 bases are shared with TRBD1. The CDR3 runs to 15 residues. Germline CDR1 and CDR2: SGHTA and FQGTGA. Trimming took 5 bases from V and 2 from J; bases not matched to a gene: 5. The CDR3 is CASSPTGQTNEKLFF. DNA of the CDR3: TGTGCCAGCAGCCCAACGGGACAGACTAATGAAAAACTGTTTTTT.

As DNA, the CDR3 is TGTGCCAGCAGTGCCGATTCGGGCGGGGGGAACAATGAGCAGTTCTTC. It translates to CASSADSGGGNNEQFF. The V gene is TRBV6-4, the J gene TRBJ2-1, with 8 bases fitting TRBD2. The V and J ends lost 4 bases and 5 bases, in that order; junction bases with no gene match: 10. The CDR3 length is 16 residues. Germline V gives CDR1 MRHNA, CDR2 SNTAGT.

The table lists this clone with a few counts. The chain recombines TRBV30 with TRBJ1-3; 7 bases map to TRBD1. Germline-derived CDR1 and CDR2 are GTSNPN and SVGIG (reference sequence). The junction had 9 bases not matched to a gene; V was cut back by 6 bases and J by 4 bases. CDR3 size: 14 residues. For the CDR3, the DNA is TGTGCCTGTGGACAGGTTGCAGGGGGAAACACCATATATTTT. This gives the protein CACGQVAGGNTIYF.

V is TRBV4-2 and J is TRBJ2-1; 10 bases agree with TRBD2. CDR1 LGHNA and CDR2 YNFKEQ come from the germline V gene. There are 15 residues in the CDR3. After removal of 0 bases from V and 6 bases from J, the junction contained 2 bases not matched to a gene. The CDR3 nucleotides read TGTGCCAGCAGCCAAGAGGCTAGCGGGAGCAATGAGCAGTTCTTC. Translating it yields CASSQEASGSNEQFF.

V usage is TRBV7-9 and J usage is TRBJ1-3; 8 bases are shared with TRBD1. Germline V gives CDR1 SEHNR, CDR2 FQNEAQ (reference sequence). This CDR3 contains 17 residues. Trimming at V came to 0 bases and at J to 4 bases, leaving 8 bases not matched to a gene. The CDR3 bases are TGTGCCAGCAGCTTAGCGCCCGGACAGGGCGCAGGAAACACCATATATTTT. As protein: CASSLAPGQGAGNTIYF.

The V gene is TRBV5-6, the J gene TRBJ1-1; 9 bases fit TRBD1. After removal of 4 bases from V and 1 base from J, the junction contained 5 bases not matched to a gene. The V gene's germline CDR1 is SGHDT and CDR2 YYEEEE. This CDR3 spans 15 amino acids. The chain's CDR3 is CASSTGDRANTEAFF. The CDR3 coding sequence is TGTGCCAGCAGCACCGGGGACAGGGCGAACACTGAAGCTTTCTTT.

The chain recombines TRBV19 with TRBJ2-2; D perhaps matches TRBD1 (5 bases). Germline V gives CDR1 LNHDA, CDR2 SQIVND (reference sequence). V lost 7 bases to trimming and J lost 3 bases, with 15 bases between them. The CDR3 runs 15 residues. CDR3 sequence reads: CASTPGQGYTGELFF. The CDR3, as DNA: TGTGCCAGTACTCCCGGGCAGGGTTACACCGGGGAGCTGTTTTTT.

Here the CDR3 DNA reads TGCGCCAGCAGCACGGGATCTATAACCCCCTACGAGCAGTACTTC. This gives the protein CASSTGSITPYEQYF. The chain has TRBV5-1 and TRBJ2-7, with D tentatively TRBD2 (5 bases). This CDR3 comprises 15 residues. Trimming took off 4 bases at V and 2 bases at J, with 16 bases between the two ends. CDR1 and CDR2 from the germline V gene are SGHRS and YFSETQ.

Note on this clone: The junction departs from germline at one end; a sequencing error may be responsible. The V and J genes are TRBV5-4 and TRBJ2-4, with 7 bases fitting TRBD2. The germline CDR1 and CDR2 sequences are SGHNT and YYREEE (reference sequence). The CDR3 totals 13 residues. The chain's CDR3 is CASSREGLNSQYF. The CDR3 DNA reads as TGTGCCAGCAGCAGGGAGGGCCTAAACAGTCAGTACTTC.

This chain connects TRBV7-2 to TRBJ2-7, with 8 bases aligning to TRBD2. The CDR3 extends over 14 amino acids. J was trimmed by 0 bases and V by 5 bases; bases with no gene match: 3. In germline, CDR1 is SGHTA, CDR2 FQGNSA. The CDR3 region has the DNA TGTGCCAGCAGCAGAAGCGGGGGCTCCTACGAGCAGTACTTC. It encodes CASSRSGGSYEQYF.

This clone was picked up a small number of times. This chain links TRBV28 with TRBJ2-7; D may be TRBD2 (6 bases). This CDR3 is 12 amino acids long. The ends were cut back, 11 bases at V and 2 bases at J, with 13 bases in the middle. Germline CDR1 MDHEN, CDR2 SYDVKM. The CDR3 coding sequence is TGTGCCGGAGGGACGGGGACCTACGAGCAGTACTTC. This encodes CAGGTGTYEQYF.

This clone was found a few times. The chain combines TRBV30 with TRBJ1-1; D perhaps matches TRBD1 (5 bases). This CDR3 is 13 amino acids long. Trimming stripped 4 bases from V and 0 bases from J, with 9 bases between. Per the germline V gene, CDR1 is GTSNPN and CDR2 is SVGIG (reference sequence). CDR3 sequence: CAWIDRMNTEAFF. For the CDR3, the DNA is TGTGCCTGGATAGACAGAATGAACACTGAAGCTTTCTTT.

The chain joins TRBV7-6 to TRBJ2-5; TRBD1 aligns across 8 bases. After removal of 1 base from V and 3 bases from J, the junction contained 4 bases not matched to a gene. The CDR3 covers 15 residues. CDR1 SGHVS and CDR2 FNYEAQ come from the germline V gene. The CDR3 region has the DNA TGTGCCAGCAGCTTAGGGACAGGGTATGAAGAGACCCAGTACTTC. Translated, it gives CASSLGTGYEETQYF.